The present T cell receptor beta chain was sequenced within a study of cytomegalovirus exposure and HLA in healthy donors. Study findings and constraints: Association with HLA alleles at 0.05 false discovery rate was found for 16,951 TCR beta sequences in a later analysis. About 87% or about 30% of the time was how often most TCR beta V segments were productive, according to an earlier analysis.

V dropped 4 bases and J dropped 8; count of bases not matched to a gene: 3. CDR1 is SGHRS and CDR2 is YFSETQ in the germline V gene. The CDR3 sequence is 12 residues long. The primer mix had 60 Vbeta and 13 Jbeta primers. Data came from immunoSEQ multiplex PCR; TCRdb stores just in-frame clones and leaves some out. Among about 150,000 clones listed, over 70% were seen once. With respect to this clone: Its antigen is undetermined.

The chain joins TRBV5-1 to TRBJ1-2, with TRBD1 matching 9 bases. The sequenced sample consisted of PBMCs. This receptor was obtained from a woman aged 35 to 49 in good health and CMV-seronegative. The CDR3 protein is CASSLDRGGYTF. The CDR3 DNA is TGCGCCAGCAGCCTCGACAGGGGGGGCTACACCTTC.